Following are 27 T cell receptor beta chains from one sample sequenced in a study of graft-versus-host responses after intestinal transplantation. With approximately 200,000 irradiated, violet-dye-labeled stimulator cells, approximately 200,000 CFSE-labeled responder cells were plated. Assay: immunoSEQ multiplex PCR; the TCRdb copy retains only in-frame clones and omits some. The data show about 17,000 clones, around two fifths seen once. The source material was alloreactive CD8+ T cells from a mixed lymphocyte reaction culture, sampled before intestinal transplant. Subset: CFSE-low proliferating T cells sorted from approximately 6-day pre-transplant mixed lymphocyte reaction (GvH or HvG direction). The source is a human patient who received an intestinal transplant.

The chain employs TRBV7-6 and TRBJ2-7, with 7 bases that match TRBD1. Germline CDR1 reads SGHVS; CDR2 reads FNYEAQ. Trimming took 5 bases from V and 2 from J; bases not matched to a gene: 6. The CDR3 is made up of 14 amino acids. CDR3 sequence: CASSPSGGAYEQYF. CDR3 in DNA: TGTGCCAGCAGCCCCTCAGGGGGAGCCTACGAGCAGTACTTC.

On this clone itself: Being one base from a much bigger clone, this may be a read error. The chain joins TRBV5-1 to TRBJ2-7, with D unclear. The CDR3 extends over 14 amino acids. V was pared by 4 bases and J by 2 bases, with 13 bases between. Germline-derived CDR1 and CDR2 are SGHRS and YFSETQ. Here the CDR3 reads CASSPYAATYEQYF. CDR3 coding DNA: TGCGCCAGCAGCCCCTACGCGGCTACCTACGAGCAGTACTTC.

CDR3 loop: CASSGGSYNEQFF. In DNA form, the CDR3 reads TGTGCCAGCAGCGGTGGGTCCTACAATGAGCAGTTCTTC. V gene TRBV5-7 combines with J gene TRBJ2-1; D gene unclear. TRBV5-7 belongs to the ORF category, with a function that is uncertain. The CDR3 length is 13 residues. V was clipped by 4 bases and J by 1 base, with 6 bases between them.

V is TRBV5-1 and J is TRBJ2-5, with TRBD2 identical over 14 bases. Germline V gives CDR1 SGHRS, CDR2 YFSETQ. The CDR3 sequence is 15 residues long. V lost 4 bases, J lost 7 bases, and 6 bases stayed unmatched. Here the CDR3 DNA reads TGCGCCAGCAGCGGACTAGCGGGAGGTCTAGGGACCCAGTACTTC. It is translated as CASSGLAGGLGTQYF. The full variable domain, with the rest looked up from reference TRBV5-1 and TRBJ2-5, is KAGVTQTPRYLIKTRGQQVTLSCSPISGHRSVSWYQQTPGQGLQFLFEYFSETQRNKGNFPGRFSGRQFSNSRSEMNVSTLELGDSALYLCASSGLAGGLGTQYFGPGTRLLVL.

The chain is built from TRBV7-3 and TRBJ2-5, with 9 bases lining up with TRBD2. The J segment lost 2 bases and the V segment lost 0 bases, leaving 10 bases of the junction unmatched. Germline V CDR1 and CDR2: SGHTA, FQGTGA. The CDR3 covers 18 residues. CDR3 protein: CASSLTSGSVGVQETQYF. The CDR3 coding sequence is TGTGCCAGCAGCTTAACTAGCGGGAGCGTCGGGGTACAAGAGACCCAGTACTTC.

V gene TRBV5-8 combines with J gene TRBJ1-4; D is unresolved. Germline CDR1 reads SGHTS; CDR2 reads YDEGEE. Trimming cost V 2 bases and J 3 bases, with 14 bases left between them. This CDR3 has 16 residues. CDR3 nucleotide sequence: TGTGCCAGCAGCTTCACGGTCGGGGTGCCTAATGAAAAACTGTTTTTT. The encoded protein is CASSFTVGVPNEKLFF.

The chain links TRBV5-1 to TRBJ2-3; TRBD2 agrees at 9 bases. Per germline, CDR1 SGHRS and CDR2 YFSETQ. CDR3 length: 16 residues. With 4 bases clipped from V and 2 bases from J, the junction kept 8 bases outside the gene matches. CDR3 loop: CASSRDLAGYTDTQYF. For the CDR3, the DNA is TGCGCCAGCAGCCGGGACCTAGCGGGATACACAGATACGCAGTATTTT.

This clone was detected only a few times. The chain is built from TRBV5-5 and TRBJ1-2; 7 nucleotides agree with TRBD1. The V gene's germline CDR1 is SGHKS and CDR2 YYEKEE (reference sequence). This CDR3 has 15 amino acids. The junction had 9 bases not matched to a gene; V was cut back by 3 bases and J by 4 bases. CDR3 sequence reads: CASSSLGDSLYGYTF. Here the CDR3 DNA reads TGTGCCAGCAGCTCCCTCGGGGACAGCCTCTATGGCTACACCTTC.

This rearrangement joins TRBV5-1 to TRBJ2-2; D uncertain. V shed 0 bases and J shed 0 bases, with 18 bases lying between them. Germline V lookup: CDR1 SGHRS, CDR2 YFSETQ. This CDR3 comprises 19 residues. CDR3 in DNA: TGCGCCAGCAGCTTGGGCTTCCGATGGAAACCCGCGAACACCGGGGAGCTGTTTTTT. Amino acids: CASSLGFRWKPANTGELFF.

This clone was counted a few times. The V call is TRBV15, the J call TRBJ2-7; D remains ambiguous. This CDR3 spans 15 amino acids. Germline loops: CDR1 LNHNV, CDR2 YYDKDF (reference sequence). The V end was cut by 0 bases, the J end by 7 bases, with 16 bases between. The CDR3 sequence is CATSRDRGSLGEQYF. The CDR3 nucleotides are TGTGCCACCAGCAGAGATAGAGGATCCCTGGGGGAGCAGTACTTC.

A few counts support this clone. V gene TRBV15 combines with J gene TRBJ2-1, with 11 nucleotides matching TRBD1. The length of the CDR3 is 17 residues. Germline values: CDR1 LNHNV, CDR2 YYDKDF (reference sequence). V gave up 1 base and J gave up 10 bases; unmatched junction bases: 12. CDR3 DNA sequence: TGTGCCACCAGCAGAGTGGACAGGGGGCGCGGCCTCGAGGAGCAGTTCTTC. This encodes CATSRVDRGRGLEEQFF.

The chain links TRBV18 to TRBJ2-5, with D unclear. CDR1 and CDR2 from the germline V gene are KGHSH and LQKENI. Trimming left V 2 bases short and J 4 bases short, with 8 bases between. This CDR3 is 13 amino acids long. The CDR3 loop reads CASSPIHGETQYF. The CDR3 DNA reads TGTGCCAGCTCACCAATTCACGGAGAGACCCAGTACTTC. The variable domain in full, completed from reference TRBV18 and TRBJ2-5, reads NAGVMQNPRHLVRRRGQEARLRCSPMKGHSHVYWYRQLPEEGLKFMVYLQKENIIDESGMPKERFSAEFPKEGPSILRIQQVVRGDSAAYFCASSPIHGETQYFGPGTRLLVL.

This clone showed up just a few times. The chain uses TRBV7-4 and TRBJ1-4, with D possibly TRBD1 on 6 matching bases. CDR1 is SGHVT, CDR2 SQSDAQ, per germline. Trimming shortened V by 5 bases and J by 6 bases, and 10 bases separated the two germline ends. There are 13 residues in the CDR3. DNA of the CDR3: TGTGCCAGCAGCGAGGACAGTGATGAAAAACTGTTTTTT. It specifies CASSEDSDEKLFF.

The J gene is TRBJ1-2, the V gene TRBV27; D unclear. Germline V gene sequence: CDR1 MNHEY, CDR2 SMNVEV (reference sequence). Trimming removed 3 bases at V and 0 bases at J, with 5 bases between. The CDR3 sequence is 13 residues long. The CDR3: CASSFQANYGYTF. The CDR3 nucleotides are TGTGCCAGCAGTTTTCAGGCTAACTATGGCTACACCTTC.

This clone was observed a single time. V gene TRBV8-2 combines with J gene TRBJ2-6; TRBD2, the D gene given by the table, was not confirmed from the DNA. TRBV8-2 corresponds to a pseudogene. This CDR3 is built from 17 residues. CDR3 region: CGIITKITQSRANVLTF. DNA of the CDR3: TGTGGCATAATAACTAAGATAACACAAAGTCGGGCCAACGTCCTGACTTTC.

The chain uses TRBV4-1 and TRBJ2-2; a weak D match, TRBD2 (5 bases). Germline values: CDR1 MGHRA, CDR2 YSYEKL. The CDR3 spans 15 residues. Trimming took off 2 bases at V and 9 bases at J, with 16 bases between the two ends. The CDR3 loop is CASSQSFLASRELFF. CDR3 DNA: TGCGCCAGCAGCCAATCTTTCCTAGCATCGAGGGAGCTGTTTTTT.

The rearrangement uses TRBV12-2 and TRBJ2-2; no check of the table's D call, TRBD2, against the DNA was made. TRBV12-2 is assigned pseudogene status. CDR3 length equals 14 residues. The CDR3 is CASRLPETSGELFF. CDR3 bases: TGTGCAAGTCGCTTACCCGAGACTAGCGGGGAGCTGTTTTTT.

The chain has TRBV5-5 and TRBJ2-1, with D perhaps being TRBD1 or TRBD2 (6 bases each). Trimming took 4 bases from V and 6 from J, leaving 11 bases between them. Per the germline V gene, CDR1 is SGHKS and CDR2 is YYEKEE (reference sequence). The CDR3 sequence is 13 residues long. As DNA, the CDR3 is TGTGCCAGCAGCCCGGGGGCTCTCAATGAGCAGTTCTTC. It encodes CASSPGALNEQFF.

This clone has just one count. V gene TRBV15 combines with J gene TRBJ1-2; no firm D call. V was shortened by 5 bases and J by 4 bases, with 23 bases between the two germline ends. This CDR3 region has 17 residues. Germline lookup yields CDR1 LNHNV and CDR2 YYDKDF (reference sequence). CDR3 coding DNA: TGTGCCACCAGCCGGGAGACAAGGTGTGGAAAGATCTATGGCTACACCTTC. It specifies CATSRETRCGKIYGYTF.

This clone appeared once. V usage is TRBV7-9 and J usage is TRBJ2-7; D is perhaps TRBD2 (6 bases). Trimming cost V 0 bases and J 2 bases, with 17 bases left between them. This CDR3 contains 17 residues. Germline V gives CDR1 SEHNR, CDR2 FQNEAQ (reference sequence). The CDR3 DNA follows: TGTGCCAGCAGCTTAGCCCGGTGGAGGGGCGTGACCTACGAGCAGTACTTC. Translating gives CASSLARWRGVTYEQYF.

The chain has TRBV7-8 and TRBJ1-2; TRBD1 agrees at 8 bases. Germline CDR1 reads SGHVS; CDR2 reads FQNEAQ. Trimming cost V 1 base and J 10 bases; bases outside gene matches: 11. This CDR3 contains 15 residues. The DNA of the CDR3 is TGTGCCAGCAGCTTAGTGGGTTGGCAGGGGGCAGTCTACACCTTC. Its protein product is CASSLVGWQGAVYTF.

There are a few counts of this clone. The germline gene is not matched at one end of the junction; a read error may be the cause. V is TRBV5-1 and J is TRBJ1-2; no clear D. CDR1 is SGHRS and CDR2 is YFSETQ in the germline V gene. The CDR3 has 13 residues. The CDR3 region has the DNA TGTGCCAGCAGCTTTGTGAGGGAGAATGGCTACACCTTC. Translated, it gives CASSFVRENGYTF.

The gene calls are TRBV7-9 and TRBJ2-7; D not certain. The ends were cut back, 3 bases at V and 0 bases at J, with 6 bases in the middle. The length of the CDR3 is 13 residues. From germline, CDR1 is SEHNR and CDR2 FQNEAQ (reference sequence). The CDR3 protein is CASSLALSYEQYF. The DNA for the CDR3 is TGTGCCAGCAGCTTGGCCCTCTCCTACGAGCAGTACTTC.

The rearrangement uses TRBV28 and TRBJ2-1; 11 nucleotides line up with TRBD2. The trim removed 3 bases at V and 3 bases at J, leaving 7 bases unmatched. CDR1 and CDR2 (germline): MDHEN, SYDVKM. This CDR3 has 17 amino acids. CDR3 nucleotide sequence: TGTGCCAGCAGTTTCTCCTGGACTAGCGGGCGCTACAATGAGCAGTTCTTC. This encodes CASSFSWTSGRYNEQFF.

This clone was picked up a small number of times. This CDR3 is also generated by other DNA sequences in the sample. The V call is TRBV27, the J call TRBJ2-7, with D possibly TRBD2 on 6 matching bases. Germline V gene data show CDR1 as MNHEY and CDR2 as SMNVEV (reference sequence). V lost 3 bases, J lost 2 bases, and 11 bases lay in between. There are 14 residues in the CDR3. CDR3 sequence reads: CASSFGGRAYEQYF. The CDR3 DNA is TGTGCCAGCAGTTTCGGGGGTAGGGCCTACGAGCAGTACTTC.

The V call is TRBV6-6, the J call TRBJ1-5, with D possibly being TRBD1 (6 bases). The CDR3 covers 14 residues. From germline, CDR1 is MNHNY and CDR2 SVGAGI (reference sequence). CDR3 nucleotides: TGTGGGCGGCAGGGGAAAGATAGCAATCAGCCCCAGCATTTT. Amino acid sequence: CGRQGKDSNQPQHF.

CDR3 DNA sequence: TGTGCCAGCTCACTCCCGGGACAGCCGAACACTGAAGCTTTCTTT. Translation gives CASSLPGQPNTEAFF. This chain uses TRBV18 with TRBJ1-1; 7 bases are shared with TRBD1. Germline V gene lookup returns CDR1 KGHSH and CDR2 LQKENI. The junction had 6 bases not matched to a gene; V was cut back by 4 bases and J by 1 base. The CDR3 spans 15 residues.